These 10 T cell receptor beta chains originate from one sample sequenced in a study of human T cells and chemical hapten exposure. Time point specified: patch test 2, 6 weeks after DPC sensitization. Described treatment: therapeutic diphenylcyclopropenone sensitization with weekly scalp DPC. TCRdb passed the RACE reads through MiXCR, listing each CDR3 protein once. The repertoire holds about 140,000 distinct CDR3 sequences, with roughly 12% as singletons. The sequences come from whole blood, collected in connection with sensitization to the hapten diphenylcyclopropenone (DPC). The receptors originated from a woman in her fifties or sixties with alopecia areata. Some clones in this sample may be carry-over from other donors' samples.

This clonotype was recorded at least ten times. The V and J genes are TRBV3-1 and TRBJ1-3; D not certain. Trimming cost V 2 bases and J 0 bases, with 14 bases left between them. This CDR3 is built from 17 residues. The V gene's germline CDR1 is LGHDT and CDR2 YNNKEL (reference sequence). The CDR3 DNA reads TGTGCCAGCAGCCAAAGGAGTGTCTTTGGCTCTGGAAACACCATATATTTT. It specifies CASSQRSVFGSGNTIYF. Looking up the rest from reference TRBV3-1 and TRBJ1-3 gives the full variable domain: DTAVSQTPKYLVTQMGNDKSIKCEQNLGHDTMYWYKQDSKKFLKIMFSYNNKELIINETVPNRFSPKSPDKAHLNLHINSLELGDSAVYFCASSQRSVFGSGNTIYFGEGSWLTVV.

This clonotype was counted only a few times. The chain carries TRBV11-2 and TRBJ2-1, with TRBD2 matching over 9 bases. V lost 5 bases to trimming and J lost 7 bases; unmatched junction nucleotides: 6. Germline V gene data show CDR1 as SGHAT and CDR2 as FQNNGV. CDR3 length: 14 residues. For the CDR3, the DNA is TGTGCCAGCAGCCTTAGCGGGAGCGGGAATGAGCAGTTCTTC. Translating gives CASSLSGSGNEQFF.

This clonotype was seen a handful of times. The genes are TRBV20-1 and TRBJ2-3; a weak D match, TRBD2 (6 bases). The germline V gene has CDR1 DFQATT and CDR2 SNEGSKA (reference sequence). Trimming left V 0 bases short and J 6 bases short, with 25 bases between. The CDR3 spans 18 residues. This CDR3 is CSARDRIRGGNRVDTQYF. CDR3 DNA: TGCAGTGCTAGAGATCGAATAAGGGGCGGGAACCGCGTTGATACGCAGTATTTT.

This clonotype was detected a few times. The V gene is TRBV6-6, the J gene TRBJ1-1; TRBD1 is a possible D gene (5 bases). This CDR3 is 13 amino acids long. Trimming removed 2 bases at V and 5 bases at J, with 9 bases between. Looked up from germline, CDR1 is MNHNY and CDR2 is SVGAGI (reference sequence). The CDR3 protein is CASSYGRGTEAFF. CDR3 nucleotide sequence: TGTGCCAGCAGTTACGGGAGGGGTACTGAAGCTTTCTTT.

V is TRBV20-1 and J is TRBJ2-1; TRBD2 agrees at 8 bases. There are 16 residues in the CDR3. With 0 bases clipped from V and 2 bases from J, the junction kept 6 bases outside the gene matches. The germline CDR1 and CDR2 sequences are DFQATT and SNEGSKA (reference sequence). CDR3 region: CSARDVGTRAYNEQFF. The CDR3, as DNA: TGCAGTGCTAGAGATGTCGGGACTAGAGCCTACAATGAGCAGTTCTTC.

This clonotype was observed many times. This rearrangement joins TRBV11-2 to TRBJ2-2, with D uncertain. V lost 3 bases, J lost 4 bases, and 6 bases lay in between. This CDR3 contains 13 residues. Germline V gene sequence: CDR1 SGHAT, CDR2 FQNNGV. In nucleotides, the CDR3 is TGTGCCAGCAGCTTCGAGCGCACCGGGGAGCTGTTTTTT. Translation: CASSFERTGELFF.

This clonotype was detected many times. This chain links TRBV27 with TRBJ1-4, with 8 bases fitting TRBD1. This CDR3 is built from 14 residues. Germline V CDR1 and CDR2: MNHEY, SMNVEV (reference sequence). V was clipped by 2 bases and J by 7 bases; unmatched bases: 3. The DNA of the CDR3 is TGTGCCAGCAGTTTACAGGGGGCGCGTGAAAAACTGTTTTTT. Protein product: CASSLQGAREKLFF.

There are a few counts of this clonotype. The chain has TRBV29-1 and TRBJ2-7, with 7 bases identical to TRBD2. The CDR3 has 15 residues. Germline lookup yields CDR1 SQVTM and CDR2 ANQGSEA. V gave up 4 bases and J gave up 6 bases; unmatched junction bases: 15. The CDR3 sequence: CSVAPRAGPLREQYF. CDR3 DNA: TGCAGCGTTGCCCCCAGAGCGGGACCCCTGCGCGAGCAGTACTTC.

The chain uses TRBV7-9 and TRBJ2-3; D is undetermined. Germline CDR1 reads SEHNR; CDR2 reads FQNEAQ (reference sequence). The CDR3 is 13 amino acids. V was cut by 5 bases and J by 2 bases, with 8 bases left in between. Here the CDR3 DNA reads TGTGCCAGCAGCGCCGGTACCACAGATACGCAGTATTTT. As protein: CASSAGTTDTQYF.

This clonotype was seen more than once but under ten times. This chain links TRBV3-1 with TRBJ1-3; D unresolved. The CDR3 loop spans 14 amino acids. Trimming took off 3 bases at V and 0 bases at J, with 6 bases between the two ends. Germline loops: CDR1 LGHDT, CDR2 YNNKEL (reference sequence). In DNA form, the CDR3 reads TGTGCCAGCAGCCACGGCTTCTCTGGAAACACCATATATTTT. Translating gives CASSHGFSGNTIYF. Based on the CDR3 plus reference TRBV3-1 and TRBJ1-3, the full variable domain is DTAVSQTPKYLVTQMGNDKSIKCEQNLGHDTMYWYKQDSKKFLKIMFSYNNKELIINETVPNRFSPKSPDKAHLNLHINSLELGDSAVYFCASSHGFSGNTIYFGEGSWLTVV.